The 8 T cell receptor beta chains in this list originate from one sample, sequenced in a study of T cells after yellow fever vaccination. TCRdb reprocessed the 5' RACE reads via MiXCR and lists one record per CDR3 protein. The sample includes about 360,000 distinct CDR3 sequences, over 5% of them seen just once. Material: PBMCs, obtained 5 days after the yellow fever booster vaccination. These receptors originate from a man aged 30 to 45 who received the YFV17D yellow fever vaccine.

This clonotype was seen a handful of times. This rearrangement joins TRBV6-2 or TRBV6-3 to TRBJ2-1; D is uncertain. This CDR3 has 12 amino acids. Trimming removed 8 bases at V and 5 bases at J, with 10 bases between. The germline CDR1 and CDR2 sequences are MNHEY and SVGEGT. The CDR3 DNA reads as TGTGCCAGCGCCGTGGGGAACAATGAGCAGTTCTTC. The encoded protein is CASAVGNNEQFF.

As DNA, the CDR3 is TGTGCCTGGAGTCTCAACGGGAGGGGGGTTGAGACCCAGTACTTC. It is translated as CAWSLNGRGVETQYF. The chain carries TRBV30 and TRBJ2-5; 8 bases are a match to TRBD2. The germline V gene has CDR1 GTSNPN and CDR2 SVGIG (reference sequence). This CDR3 has 15 residues. J gave up 5 bases and V 2 bases, and 10 bases lay outside the gene matches. Complete variable domain (other parts from reference TRBV30 and TRBJ2-5): SQTIHQWPATLVQPVGSPLSLECTVEGTSNPNLYWYRQAAGRGLQLLFYSVGIGQISSEVPQNLSASRPQDRQFILSSKKLLLSDSGFYLCAWSLNGRGVETQYFGPGTRLLVL.

This clonotype was detected only a few times. The V and J genes are TRBV7-2 and TRBJ2-1, with a possible D match to TRBD2 (6 bases). V was clipped by 6 bases and J by 2 bases, with 17 bases between them. The CDR3 contains 16 residues. In germline, CDR1 is SGHTA, CDR2 FQGNSA. The CDR3 coding sequence is TGTGCCAGCAGTTACCGCGGGATCGGCGCCTACAATGAGCAGTTCTTC. This sequence encodes CASSYRGIGAYNEQFF.

There are a few counts of this clonotype. The chain has TRBV30 and TRBJ2-3; 11 bases align to TRBD2. J was trimmed by 5 bases and V by 3 bases; bases with no gene match: 16. The germline V gene has CDR1 GTSNPN and CDR2 SVGIG (reference sequence). The CDR3 runs 18 residues. The CDR3 is CAWRPTSGLAGFLDTQYF. For the CDR3, the DNA is TGTGCCTGGAGACCGACTTCCGGACTAGCGGGCTTTTTAGATACGCAGTATTTT.

The rearrangement links TRBV12-5 to TRBJ2-2; D is unresolved. The V and J ends lost 2 bases and 2 bases respectively, with 3 bases between them. The CDR3 is made up of 13 amino acids. CDR1 is LGHNT and CDR2 is FRNRAP in the germline V gene. Here the CDR3 DNA reads TGTGCTAGTGGTTTGATCAACACCGGGGAGCTGTTTTTT. As protein: CASGLINTGELFF.

This clonotype was picked up a small number of times. The chain uses TRBV30 and TRBJ1-1; 9 nucleotides agree with TRBD1. The CDR3 covers 13 residues. Germline V gives CDR1 GTSNPN, CDR2 SVGIG (reference sequence). The trim removed 7 bases at V and 3 bases at J, leaving 6 bases unmatched. The CDR3 loop is CASQGARDTEAFF. CDR3 coding DNA: TGTGCCTCACAGGGGGCGCGAGACACTGAAGCTTTCTTT.

The chain combines TRBV3-1 with TRBJ2-6; unclear D gene. This CDR3 is 17 amino acids long. Trimming removed 3 bases from V and 0 bases from J, with 12 bases in between. Per germline, CDR1 LGHDT and CDR2 YNNKEL (reference sequence). CDR3 DNA sequence: TGTGCCAGCAGCCACCCTCAGGACCCCTCTGGGGCCAACGTCCTGACTTTC. This sequence encodes CASSHPQDPSGANVLTF.

This chain uses TRBV27 with TRBJ2-7; TRBD1 agrees at 7 bases. J was trimmed by 6 bases and V by 5 bases; bases with no gene match: 10. The germline CDR1 and CDR2 sequences are MNHEY and SMNVEV (reference sequence). This CDR3 region has 14 residues. The CDR3 sequence: CASSPEYRGREQYF. The CDR3 DNA reads TGTGCCAGCAGTCCCGAATACAGGGGCCGCGAGCAGTACTTC.